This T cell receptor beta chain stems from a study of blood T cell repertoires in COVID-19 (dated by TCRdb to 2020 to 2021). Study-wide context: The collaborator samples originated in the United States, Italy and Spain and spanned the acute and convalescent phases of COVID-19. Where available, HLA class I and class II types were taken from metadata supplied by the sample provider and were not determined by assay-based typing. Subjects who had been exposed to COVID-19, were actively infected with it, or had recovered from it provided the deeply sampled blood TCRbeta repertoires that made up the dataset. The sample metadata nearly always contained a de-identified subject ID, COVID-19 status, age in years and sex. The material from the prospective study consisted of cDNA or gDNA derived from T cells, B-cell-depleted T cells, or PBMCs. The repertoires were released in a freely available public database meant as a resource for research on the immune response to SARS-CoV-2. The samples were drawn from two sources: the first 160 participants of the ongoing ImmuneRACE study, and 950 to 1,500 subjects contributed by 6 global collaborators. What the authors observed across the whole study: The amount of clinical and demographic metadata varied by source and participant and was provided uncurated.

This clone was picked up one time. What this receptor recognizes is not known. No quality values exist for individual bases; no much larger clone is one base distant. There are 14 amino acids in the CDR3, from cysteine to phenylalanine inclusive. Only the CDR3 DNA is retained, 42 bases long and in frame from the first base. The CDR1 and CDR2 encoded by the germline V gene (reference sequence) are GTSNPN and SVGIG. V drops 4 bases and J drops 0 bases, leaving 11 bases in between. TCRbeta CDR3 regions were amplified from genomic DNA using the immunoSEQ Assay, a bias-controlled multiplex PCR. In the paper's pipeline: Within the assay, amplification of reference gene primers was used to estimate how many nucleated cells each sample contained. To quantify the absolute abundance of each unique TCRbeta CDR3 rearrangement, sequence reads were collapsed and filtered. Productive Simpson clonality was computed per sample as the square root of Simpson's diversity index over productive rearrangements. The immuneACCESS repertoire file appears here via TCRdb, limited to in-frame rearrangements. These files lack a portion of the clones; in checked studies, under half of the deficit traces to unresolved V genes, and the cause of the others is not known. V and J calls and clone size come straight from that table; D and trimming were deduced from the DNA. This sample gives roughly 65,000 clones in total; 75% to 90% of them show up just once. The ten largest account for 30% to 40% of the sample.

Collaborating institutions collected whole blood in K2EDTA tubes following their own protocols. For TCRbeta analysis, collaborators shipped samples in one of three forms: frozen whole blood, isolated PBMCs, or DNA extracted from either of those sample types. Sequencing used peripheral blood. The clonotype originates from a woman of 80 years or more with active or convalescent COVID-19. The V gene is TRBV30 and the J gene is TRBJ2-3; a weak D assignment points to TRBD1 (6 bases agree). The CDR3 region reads CAWNRDPSTDTQYF. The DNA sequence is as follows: TGTGCCTGGAACAGGGATCCTAGCACAGATACGCAGTATTTT.